Each of the 17 T cell receptor beta chains below was sequenced from the same sample in a study of long-term antiretroviral therapy in people with HIV. This was the immunoSEQ v3.0 assay at survey level. Sequenced by immunoSEQ multiplex PCR; TCRdb stores in-frame clones only, minus some. The sample lists fewer than 20,000 clones, around nine tenths occurring once. The material sequenced was unsorted PBMCs, taken 0.5 years after starting antiretroviral therapy. These receptors all come from a middle-aged man with HIV.

This clone is deemed medium-sized (0.01 to 0.1%). The genes are TRBV6-6 and TRBJ2-1; D is undetermined. The germline gives CDR1 MNHNY, CDR2 SVGAGI (reference sequence). Trimming took off 5 bases at V and 12 bases at J, with 14 bases between the two ends. The CDR3 loop spans 12 amino acids. The CDR3 reads CASSPEGLGQFF. CDR3 coding DNA: TGTGCCAGCAGTCCCGAAGGGCTGGGGCAGTTCTTC.

V gene TRBV7-2 combines with J gene TRBJ2-3, with TRBD2 matching over 11 bases. V dropped 3 bases and J dropped 4; count of bases not matched to a gene: 6. The CDR3 spans 16 residues. The germline V gene has CDR1 SGHTA and CDR2 FQGNSA. The CDR3, as DNA: TGTGCCAGCAGCTTTACTAGCGGGGGCGCGGCAGATACGCAGTATTTT. This encodes CASSFTSGGAADTQYF.

This clone came up a few times. The J gene is TRBJ2-2, the V gene TRBV7-2, with D possibly matching TRBD2 (5 bases). Trimming stripped 0 bases from V and 8 bases from J, with 13 bases between. In germline, CDR1 is SGHTA, CDR2 FQGNSA. The CDR3 has 15 residues. CDR3 loop: CASSLAPGLGGELFF. The CDR3 bases are TGTGCCAGCAGCTTAGCTCCCGGACTCGGGGGGGAGCTGTTTTTT.

The chain links TRBV7-8 to TRBJ2-3, with 16 bases lining up with TRBD2. V lost 5 bases to trimming and J lost 1 base; unmatched junction nucleotides: 9. CDR1 and CDR2 from the germline V gene are SGHVS and FQNEAQ. This CDR3 spans 19 amino acids. The CDR3 is CASSPHGTSGRAGTDTQYF. DNA of the CDR3: TGTGCCAGCAGCCCGCATGGGACTAGCGGGAGGGCTGGCACAGATACGCAGTATTTT.

V and J are TRBV6-6 and TRBJ2-7; TRBD2 aligns across 12 bases. V shed 6 bases, J shed 0 bases, and the junction held 6 bases outside the gene matches. Germline V gives CDR1 MNHNY, CDR2 SVGAGI (reference sequence). There are 16 residues in the CDR3. The CDR3 region has the DNA TGTGCCAGCAGAAACCGACTAGCGGGGGCCTCCTACGAGCAGTACTTC. Translated, it gives CASRNRLAGASYEQYF.

CDR3 amino acids: CASSSGPEVGEQYF. CDR3 in DNA: TGTGCCAGCAGCTCCGGCCCCGAGGTCGGGGAGCAGTACTTC. The chain is built from TRBV7-9 and TRBJ2-7; no definite D call. Looked up from germline, CDR1 is SEHNR and CDR2 is FQNEAQ (reference sequence). The CDR3 contains 14 residues. The V and J ends lost 4 bases and 7 bases respectively, with 17 bases between them.

The V gene is TRBV5-4, the J gene TRBJ2-3, with D perhaps matching TRBD2 (5 bases). Germline V gene lookup returns CDR1 SGHNT and CDR2 YYREEE (reference sequence). V was clipped by 3 bases and J by 2 bases, with 16 bases between them. The CDR3 extends over 16 amino acids. DNA for the CDR3: TGTGCCAGCAGCTCCCTTTCGAGCGGAACCACAGATACGCAGTATTTT. It yields the protein CASSSLSSGTTDTQYF.

This chain connects TRBV7-8 to TRBJ2-4; either TRBD1 or TRBD2 may supply D (5 bases each). Trimming stripped 5 bases from V and 15 bases from J, with 20 bases between. Germline values: CDR1 SGHVS, CDR2 FQNEAQ. This CDR3 contains 13 residues. DNA for the CDR3: TGTGCCAGCAGCCCCCGGGGATCCAGGGATGGGTACTTC. Its translation: CASSPRGSRDGYF.

The CDR3 sequence: CASSYSDRGGYEQYF. The CDR3 nucleotides read TGTGCCAGCAGTTACTCCGACCGGGGCGGCTACGAGCAGTACTTC. V is TRBV6-5 and J is TRBJ2-7; D possibly uses TRBD1 or TRBD2 (5 bases each). V lost 0 bases to trimming and J lost 3 bases, with 12 bases between them. CDR3 length equals 15 residues. Looked up from germline, CDR1 is MNHEY and CDR2 is SVGAGI.

The J gene is TRBJ1-5, the V gene TRBV19; maybe TRBD1 (5 bases). V shed 6 bases and J shed 3 bases, with 12 bases lying between them. The CDR3 is made up of 14 amino acids. Germline assignment: CDR1 LNHDA and CDR2 SQIVND (reference sequence). For the CDR3, the DNA is TGTGCCAGTAGGCCGGGACGGAACAATCAGCCCCAGCATTTT. Its translation: CASRPGRNNQPQHF. Combining the CDR3 with reference TRBV19 and TRBJ1-5 gives the whole variable domain DGGITQSPKYLFRKEGQNVTLSCEQNLNHDAMYWYRQDPGQGLRLIYYSQIVNDFQKGDIAEGYSVSREKKESFPLTVTSAQKNPTAFYLCASRPGRNNQPQHFGDGTRLSIL.

The chain uses TRBV5-1 and TRBJ1-4; D might be TRBD1 (6 bases). The germline V gene encodes CDR1 SGHRS and CDR2 YFSETQ. Trimming removed 4 bases from V and 0 bases from J, with 19 bases in between. The CDR3 length is 18 residues. The CDR3 DNA follows: TGCGCCAGCAGCAGGGGGGACCTCACTTCCACAACTAATGAAAAACTGTTTTTT. This gives the protein CASSRGDLTSTTNEKLFF.

The rearrangement links TRBV9 to TRBJ1-1, with unresolved D. The V end was cut by 3 bases, the J end by 2 bases, with 20 bases between. Germline loops: CDR1 SGDLS, CDR2 YYNGEE. The CDR3 length is 17 residues. This CDR3 reads CASSEALYPGPNTEAFF. CDR3 nucleotide sequence: TGTGCCAGCAGCGAAGCATTATATCCCGGGCCTAACACTGAAGCTTTCTTT. The full variable domain, its missing parts supplied by reference TRBV9 and TRBJ1-1, is DSGVTQTPKHLITATGQRVTLRCSPRSGDLSVYWYQQSLDQGLQFLIQYYNGEERAKGNILERFSAQQFPDLHSELNLSSLELGDSALYFCASSEALYPGPNTEAFFGQGTRLTVV.

This clone has only one observation. This chain joins TRBV13 and TRBJ1-2; D uncertain. CDR3 length equals 13 residues. CDR1 is PRHDT, CDR2 FYEKMQ, per germline (reference sequence). V was pared by 5 bases and J by 5 bases, with 12 bases between. The DNA for the CDR3 is TGTGCCAGCAGCATAGACGGATCATATGGCTACACCTTC. Its translation is CASSIDGSYGYTF.

J is TRBJ1-1 and V is TRBV18; no reliable D call. Trimming shortened V by 2 bases and J by 1 base, and 11 bases separated the two germline ends. This CDR3 contains 15 residues. The germline gives CDR1 KGHSH, CDR2 LQKENI. The CDR3 DNA sequence: TGTGCCAGCTCACCATTGATAACGGGGAACACTGAAGCTTTCTTT. Translated: CASSPLITGNTEAFF.

V is TRBV28 and J is TRBJ1-2; no clear D gene. Germline V lookup: CDR1 MDHEN, CDR2 SYDVKM. V lost 4 bases, J lost 3 bases, and 9 bases lay in between. There are 13 residues in the CDR3. CDR3 residues: CASSSDVYYGYTF. In DNA, the CDR3 is TGTGCCAGCAGTTCGGACGTTTACTATGGCTACACCTTC.

This clone was observed a few times. The chain is built from TRBV11-3 and TRBJ1-4; D gene ambiguous. V lost 1 base and J lost 7, with 7 bases in between. The CDR3 is 13 amino acids. Germline CDR1 is SGHNT and CDR2 is YENEEA. Here the CDR3 reads CASSLGWGEKLFF. DNA for the CDR3: TGTGCCAGCAGCTTAGGATGGGGTGAAAAACTGTTTTTT.

The chain links TRBV18 to TRBJ2-1; TRBD1 matches at 8 bases. CDR3 length: 15 residues. Germline-derived CDR1 and CDR2 are KGHSH and LQKENI. V was pared by 3 bases and J by 6 bases, with 7 bases of the junction left unmatched. The CDR3 DNA reads as TGTGCCAGCTCACCCTCGACAGGGGCGAGCAATGAGCAGTTCTTC. Its protein product is CASSPSTGASNEQFF.